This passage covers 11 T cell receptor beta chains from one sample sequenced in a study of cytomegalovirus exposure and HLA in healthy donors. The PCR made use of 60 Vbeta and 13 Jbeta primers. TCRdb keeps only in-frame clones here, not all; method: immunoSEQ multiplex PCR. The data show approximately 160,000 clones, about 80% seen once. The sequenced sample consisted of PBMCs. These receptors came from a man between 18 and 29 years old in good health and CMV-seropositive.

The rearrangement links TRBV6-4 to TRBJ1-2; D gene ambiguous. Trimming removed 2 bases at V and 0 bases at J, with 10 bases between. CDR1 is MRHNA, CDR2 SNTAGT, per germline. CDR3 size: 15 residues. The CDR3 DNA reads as TGTGCCAGCAGTGACGGTGGAGGAGCTAACTATGGCTACACCTTC. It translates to CASSDGGGANYGYTF.

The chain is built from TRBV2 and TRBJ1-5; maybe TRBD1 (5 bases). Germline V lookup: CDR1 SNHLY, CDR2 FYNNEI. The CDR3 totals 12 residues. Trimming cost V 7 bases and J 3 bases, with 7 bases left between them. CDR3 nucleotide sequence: TGTGCCAGCACGACAGACAATCAGCCCCAGCATTTT. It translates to CASTTDNQPQHF. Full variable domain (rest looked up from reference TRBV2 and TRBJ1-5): EPEVTQTPSHQVTQMGQEVILRCVPISNHLYFYWYRQILGQKVEFLVSFYNNEISEKSEIFDDQFSVERPDGSNFTLKIRSTKLEDSAMYFCASTTDNQPQHFGDGTRLSIL.

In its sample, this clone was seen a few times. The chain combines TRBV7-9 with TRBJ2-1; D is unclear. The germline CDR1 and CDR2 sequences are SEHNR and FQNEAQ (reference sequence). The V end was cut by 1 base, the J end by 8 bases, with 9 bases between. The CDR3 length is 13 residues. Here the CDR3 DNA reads TGTGCCAGCAGCTTAGGACAAATCCATGAGCAGTTCTTC. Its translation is CASSLGQIHEQFF.

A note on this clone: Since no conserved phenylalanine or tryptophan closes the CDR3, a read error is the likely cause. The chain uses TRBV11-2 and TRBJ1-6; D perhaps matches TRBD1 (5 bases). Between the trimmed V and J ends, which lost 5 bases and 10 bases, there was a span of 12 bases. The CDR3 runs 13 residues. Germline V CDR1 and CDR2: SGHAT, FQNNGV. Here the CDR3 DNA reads TGTGCCAGCAGCCCAGGGAATGCGTCACCCCTCCACCTT. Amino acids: CASSPGNASPLHL.

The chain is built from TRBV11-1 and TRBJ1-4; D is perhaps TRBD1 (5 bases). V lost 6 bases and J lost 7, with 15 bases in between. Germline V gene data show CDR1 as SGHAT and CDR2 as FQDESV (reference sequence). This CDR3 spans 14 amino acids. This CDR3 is CASRDGGGSEKLFF. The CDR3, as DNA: TGTGCCAGCAGGGATGGCGGGGGATCTGAAAAACTGTTTTTT.

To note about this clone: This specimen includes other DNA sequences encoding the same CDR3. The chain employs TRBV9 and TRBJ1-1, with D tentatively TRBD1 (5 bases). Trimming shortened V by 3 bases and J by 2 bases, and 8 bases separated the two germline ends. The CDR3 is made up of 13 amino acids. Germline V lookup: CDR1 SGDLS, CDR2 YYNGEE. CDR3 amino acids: CASSAGVNTEAFF. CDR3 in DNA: TGTGCCAGCAGCGCGGGGGTCAACACTGAAGCTTTCTTT.

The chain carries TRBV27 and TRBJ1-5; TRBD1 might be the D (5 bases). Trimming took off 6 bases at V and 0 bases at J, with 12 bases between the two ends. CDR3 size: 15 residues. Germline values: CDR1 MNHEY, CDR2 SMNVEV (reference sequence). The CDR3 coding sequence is TGTGCCAGCAGGGAGACAGTCCATAGCAATCAGCCCCAGCATTTT. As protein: CASRETVHSNQPQHF.

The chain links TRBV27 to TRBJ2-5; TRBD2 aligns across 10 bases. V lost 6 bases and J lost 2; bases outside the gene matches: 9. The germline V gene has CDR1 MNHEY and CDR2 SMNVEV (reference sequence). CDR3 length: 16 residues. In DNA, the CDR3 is TGTGCCAGCAGACGGACTAGCGGACTCCAACAAGAGACCCAGTACTTC. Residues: CASRRTSGLQQETQYF.

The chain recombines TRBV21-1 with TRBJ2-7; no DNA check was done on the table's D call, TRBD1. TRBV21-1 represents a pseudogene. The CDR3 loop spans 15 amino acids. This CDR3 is CASSRGDSCSYEQYF. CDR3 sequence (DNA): TGTGCCAGCAGCCGAGGGGACAGTTGCTCCTACGAGCAGTACTTC.

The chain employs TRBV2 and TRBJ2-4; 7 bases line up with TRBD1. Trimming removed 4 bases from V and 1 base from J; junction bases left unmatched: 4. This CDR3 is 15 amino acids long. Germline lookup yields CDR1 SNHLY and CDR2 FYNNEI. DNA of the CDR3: TGTGCCAGCAGTGGACAGGGCGCGGCCAAAAACATTCAGTACTTC. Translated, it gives CASSGQGAAKNIQYF.

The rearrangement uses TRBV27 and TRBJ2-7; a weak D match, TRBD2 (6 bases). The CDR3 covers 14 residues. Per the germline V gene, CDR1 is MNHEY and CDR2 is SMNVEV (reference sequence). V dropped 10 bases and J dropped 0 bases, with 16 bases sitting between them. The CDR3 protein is CATRRDWSSYEQYF. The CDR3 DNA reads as TGTGCCACCCGGCGGGACTGGAGCTCCTACGAGCAGTACTTC.